The clone carrying this T cell receptor beta chain was seen repeatedly, ten times or more. As yet, its antigen is unknown. The data are from a study of T cell responses to AZD1222 COVID-19 vaccine. General observations from the study: Scientists sampled the repertoires only once the peak T cell response had passed. At study baseline, merely five or six AZD1222 recipients were seropositive. Donors were largely white British and mainly female; clonal diversity was possibly underestimated. In the spike-specific TCR repertoire, nearly half reportedly target unmutated variant regions.

Germline lookup yields CDR1 ENHRY and CDR2 SYGVKD. V gave up 3 bases and J gave up 4 bases, with 10 bases separating them. The CDR3 has 13 amino acids. Only in-frame clones appear in the TCRdb table, and some are missing; sequencing was by immunoSEQ multiplex PCR. Counted here are 150,000 to 200,000 clones, 87% occurring once; the ten biggest clones make up 2.5% to 3%. Here the sequenced sample was peripheral blood, taken on day 0 of MenACWY control vaccination. The clonotype was recovered from an adult in good health. The chain links TRBV10-3 to TRBJ2-7; D is possibly TRBD1 (6 bases). For the CDR3, the DNA is TGTGCCATCAGTGAATACAGGGATTACGAGCAGTACTTC. This sequence encodes CAISEYRDYEQYF.